The rows below give T cell receptor beta chains drawn from one sample of a study of PD-1 blockade in classical Hodgkin lymphoma. TCRdb's copy holds only in-frame clones and misses some; the assay was immunoSEQ multiplex PCR. The sample holds 95,000 or so clones, approximately 88% seen once. This material consisted of peripheral blood mononuclear cells (PBMCs), taken at baseline. Receptors were obtained from a human donor with classical Hodgkin lymphoma. Each CDR3 is given with its conserved first and last residue. The order of the fields is V gene, J gene, CDR3 protein.

v_call: TRBV30; j_call: TRBJ1-1; cdr3_aa: CAGQSGQGLSFTEAFF
v_call: TRBV11-3; j_call: TRBJ2-7; cdr3_aa: CASSPGQFSYEQYF
v_call: TRBV27; j_call: TRBJ2-1; cdr3_aa: CASSPEGWTSDYNEQFF
v_call: TRBV7-6; j_call: TRBJ2-5; cdr3_aa: CASSLAEGSGQETQYF
v_call: TRBV10-2; j_call: TRBJ2-1; cdr3_aa: CASSPTLDILTYNEQFF
v_call: TRBV6-1; j_call: TRBJ2-5; cdr3_aa: CASSGPLSQETQYF
v_call: TRBV10-3; j_call: TRBJ2-1; cdr3_aa: CAISLNNPMGEQFF
v_call: TRBV4-2; j_call: TRBJ2-2; cdr3_aa: CASSQEGTSGGVNTGELFF
v_call: TRBV5-1; j_call: TRBJ2-7; cdr3_aa: CASSLGGFYEQYF
v_call: TRBV19; j_call: TRBJ2-2; cdr3_aa: CASSIRAGLATGELFF
v_call: TRBV18; j_call: TRBJ1-1; cdr3_aa: CASSPTTGGAFF
v_call: TRBV7-3; j_call: TRBJ2-7; cdr3_aa: CASSPGGSGYEQYF
v_call: TRBV4-2; j_call: TRBJ2-7; cdr3_aa: CASSQVVASGIYEQYF
v_call: TRBV27; j_call: TRBJ2-7; cdr3_aa: CASSVFGAKQYF
v_call: TRBV6-4; j_call: TRBJ2-3; cdr3_aa: CASSDSPASTDTQYF
v_call: TRBV7-2; j_call: TRBJ2-4; cdr3_aa: CASSSRQGRGDIQYF
v_call: TRBV2; j_call: TRBJ2-2; cdr3_aa: CASSEAARKIGELFF
v_call: TRBV28; j_call: TRBJ2-7; cdr3_aa: CASSPAGPHYEQYF
v_call: TRBV25-1; j_call: TRBJ1-2; cdr3_aa: CASRRTENYGYTF
v_call: TRBV7-2; j_call: TRBJ2-7; cdr3_aa: CASSLGSTPRYEQYF
v_call: TRBV7-6; j_call: TRBJ2-7; cdr3_aa: CASSLSQGYEQYF
v_call: TRBV11-1; j_call: TRBJ2-7; cdr3_aa: CASSLQSGFHEQYF
v_call: TRBV11-2; j_call: TRBJ2-1; cdr3_aa: CASSLDASGYNEQFF
v_call: TRBV5-1; j_call: TRBJ2-4; cdr3_aa: CASSLVLAGAGGIQYF
v_call: TRBV4-1; j_call: TRBJ2-3; cdr3_aa: CASSQVGTGVTDTQYF
v_call: TRBV5-4; j_call: TRBJ2-4; cdr3_aa: CASSLDSGRAKNIQYF
v_call: TRBV19; j_call: TRBJ2-7; cdr3_aa: CASSIAGTSGTPASYEQYF
v_call: TRBV5-1; j_call: TRBJ2-7; cdr3_aa: CASSWTGTSGSYEQYF
v_call: TRBV14; j_call: TRBJ2-7; cdr3_aa: CASSQPSRTRVSYEQYF
v_call: TRBV18; j_call: TRBJ1-1; cdr3_aa: CASSPQPTNTEAFF
v_call: TRBV19; j_call: TRBJ1-1; cdr3_aa: CASSSGQGLSTEAFF